The rows below give T cell receptor beta chains drawn from one sample of a study of blood T cell repertoires in COVID-19. Generated by immunoSEQ multiplex PCR, the TCRdb table keeps only in-frame clones and is missing some. The sample lists about 220,000 clones; 90% were seen once. The sample consisted of PBMCs or T cells enriched from blood (not recorded which). Every receptor here comes from a young man who had been exposed to COVID-19. CDR3s leave out the opening cysteine and the closing phenylalanine or tryptophan. Fields, in order: V gene, J gene, CDR3 protein.

TRBV12-3/TRBV12-4,TRBJ2-5,ASTLGVEETQY
TRBV5-1,TRBJ2-3,ASKEQPTDTQY
TRBV5-1,TRBJ2-7,ASSSSTGGDEQY
TRBV19,TRBJ1-4,ASSIKGRPGEKLF
TRBV5-1,TRBJ2-1,ASRFGWGGADNEQF
TRBV4-3,TRBJ2-2,ASSQDQITGELF
TRBV7-9,TRBJ1-1,ASSFHHREIGNTEAF
TRBV24-1,TRBJ2-2,ATSGGWRGRDTGELF
TRBV3-1/TRBV3-2,TRBJ1-2,ASSQAQDYYGYT
TRBV19,TRBJ1-1,ASSLTTGESTEAF
TRBV11-1,TRBJ1-2,ASSLGVSNYGYT
TRBV5-1,TRBJ2-1,ASSLPTGTTVEQF
TRBV4-3,TRBJ2-5,ASSLWTSDETQY
TRBV2,TRBJ2-3,ASSGTRPDTQY
TRBV12-5,TRBJ2-3,ASGLGVTSVTSTDTQY
TRBV7-3,TRBJ2-2,ASSLRPGTSGGRNTGELF
TRBV5-6,TRBJ1-3,ASSLDQGARGNTIY
TRBV4-1,TRBJ2-1,ASSQERTHVYNEQF
TRBV5-5,TRBJ1-2,ASSFRTAGAYGYT
TRBV18,TRBJ1-1,ASSLRDRGVEAF
TRBV5-5,TRBJ1-5,ASSLGRGASMSNQPQH
TRBV19,TRBJ2-1,ASSIWLAHNEQF
TRBV12-5,TRBJ2-7,ASGLVLRGMGYEQY
TRBV9,TRBJ2-3,ASSAGSGGRADTQY
TRBV5-8,TRBJ1-2,ASSSHDPGQGYGYT
TRBV7-9,TRBJ2-5,ASSLGQGILEAQY
TRBV25-1,TRBJ1-1,ATKISEIAEAF
TRBV15,TRBJ2-4,ATSQWEGAKNIQY
TRBV7-2,TRBJ2-2,ASLRNRVSGELF
TRBV6-1,TRBJ1-2,ASSESGKYGYT
TRBV29-1,TRBJ1-1,SVVKDNTMNTEAF
TRBV7-9,TRBJ2-7,ASSHRQAYEQY
TRBV12-5,TRBJ2-1,ASGSRLAGGIYNEQF
TRBV2,TRBJ1-2,ASRVGSNYGYT
TRBV6-4,TRBJ1-2,ASSEGPPGQGSNGYT
TRBV6-5,TRBJ1-2,ASRSGTDHGYT
TRBV5-1,TRBJ2-3,ASSFGRGRGLSTDTQY
TRBV11-2,TRBJ2-7,ASSSNGLAGGLRENEQY
TRBV6-1,TRBJ2-5,ASSEVAGPRGTQY
TRBV5-1,TRBJ2-1,ASSPAVKTYNEQF
TRBV13,TRBJ1-1,ASSRLTTRGLSTEAF
TRBV4-2,TRBJ2-3,ASSQEASGGARDTQY
TRBV28,TRBJ1-1,ASSLYRGTF
TRBV7-2,TRBJ2-3,ASSLLTGGTDTQY
TRBV5-6,TRBJ2-2,ASSFVAGGTGELF
TRBV7-3,TRBJ1-3,ASSLIRKEGNTIY
TRBV7-3,TRBJ2-2,ASSLVPGGNTGELF
TRBV6-5,TRBJ1-1,ASRLTQGKNTEAF
TRBV3-1/TRBV3-2,TRBJ2-2,ASYPGGNTGELF
TRBV7-2,TRBJ1-5,ASTSRAGEFQPQH
TRBV13,TRBJ2-2,ASRTGGNTGELF
TRBV30,TRBJ1-6,AWIAAPLGSSPLH
TRBV12-3/TRBV12-4,TRBJ1-2,ASSLFRNYGYT
TRBV13,TRBJ1-1,ASSFRSGEAF
TRBV21-1,TRBJ1-2,ASSKDLSTGHGYT